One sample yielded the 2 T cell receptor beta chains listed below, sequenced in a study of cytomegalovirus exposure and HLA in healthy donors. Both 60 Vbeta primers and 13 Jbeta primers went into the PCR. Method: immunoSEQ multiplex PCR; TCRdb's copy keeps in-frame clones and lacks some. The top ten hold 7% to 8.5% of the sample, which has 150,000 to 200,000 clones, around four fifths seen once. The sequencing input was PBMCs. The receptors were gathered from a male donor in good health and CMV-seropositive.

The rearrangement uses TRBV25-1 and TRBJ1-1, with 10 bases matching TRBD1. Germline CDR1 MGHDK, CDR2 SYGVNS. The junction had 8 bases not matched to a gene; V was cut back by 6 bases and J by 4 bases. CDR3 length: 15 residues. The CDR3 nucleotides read TGTGCCAGCAGGCCTGGGACAGGGGAGGTCACTGAAGCTTTCTTT. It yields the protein CASRPGTGEVTEAFF.

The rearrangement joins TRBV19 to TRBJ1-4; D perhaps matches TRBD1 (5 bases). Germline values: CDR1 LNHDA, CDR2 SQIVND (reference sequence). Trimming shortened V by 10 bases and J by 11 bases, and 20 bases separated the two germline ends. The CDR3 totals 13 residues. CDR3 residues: CATTGRGGWKLFF. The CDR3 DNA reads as TGTGCCACCACCGGGCGGGGCGGCTGGAAACTGTTTTTT.